The TCR beta chain under discussion was sequenced for a study of blood T cell repertoires in COVID-19. Looking at the study overall: Both acute and convalescent COVID-19 samples were obtained from the United States, Italy and Spain.

TCRdb's table, derived via immunoSEQ multiplex PCR, lists solely in-frame clones and lacks some. The profile shows roughly 330,000 clones, 83% of them singletons. The receptor comes from a woman in her forties or fifties with acute or convalescent COVID-19. Sequencing was performed on peripheral blood.

CDR3 DNA: TGTGCCAGCAGCGGCGAAGAGGGCATGACTGAAGCTTTCTTT. This sequence encodes CASSGEEGMTEAFF. This rearrangement joins TRBV2 to TRBJ1-1; D remains unclear. Germline V lookup: CDR1 SNHLY, CDR2 FYNNEI. V lost 6 bases and J 5 bases, leaving 16 bases between the germline ends. There are 14 residues in the CDR3.